The sequence of this T cell receptor beta chain was determined in a study of response to subunit inactivated influenza vaccine. The length of the CDR3 is 19 residues. Germline CDR1 reads SGHAT; CDR2 reads FQNNGV. Deletions cut 6 bases from V and 4 bases from J, with 27 bases between. MiXCR, run by TCRdb on the RT-PCR reads, gives a single entry per CDR3 protein. This table has a few hundred thousand distinct CDR3 sequences, 13% to 15% appearing once. The gene calls are TRBV11-2 and TRBJ2-2; no clear D. This specimen consisted of PBMCs from blood, obtained 11 to 12 days after vaccination. The source is a middle-aged man who received an inactivated influenza vaccine. The CDR3 nucleotides read TGTGCCAGCAGTTCCCTGGGCGGAGCCAACCTCCGTGTCACCGGGGAGCTGTTTTTT. Its protein is CASSSLGGANLRVTGELFF. Full variable domain (outside the CDR3, taken from reference TRBV11-2 and TRBJ2-2): EAGVAQSPRYKIIEKRQSVAFWCNPISGHATLYWYQQILGQGPKLLIQFQNNGVVDDSQLPKDRFSAERLKGVDSTLKIQPAKLEDSAVYLCASSSLGGANLRVTGELFFGEGSRLTVL.